A selection of T cell receptor beta chains follows, all from one sample in a study of blood T cell repertoires in COVID-19. Assay: immunoSEQ multiplex PCR; the TCRdb copy retains only in-frame clones and omits some. The sample carries hundreds of thousands of clones, approximately 90% recorded once. The material sequenced was PBMCs or T cells enriched from blood (not recorded which). The receptors come from a woman aged 25 to 39 with acute COVID-19. Each CDR3 is given with its conserved first and last residue. The order of the fields is D gene, V gene, CDR3 length, clone size, J gene, CDR3 DNA, CDR3 protein. D genes are given only for firm matches. Where a row states a size, it is once, few, many or the class of an expanded clone; other rows omit it.

TRBD1	TRBV18	13	-	TRBJ1-5	TGTGCCAGCTCACTCGGACAGGATCAGCCCCAGCATTTT	CASSLGQDQPQHF
-	TRBV4-3	13	-	TRBJ1-3	TGCGCCAGCAGCGACACCCGATGGGCCACCATATATTTT	CASSDTRWATIYF
-	TRBV5-4	14	-	TRBJ2-7	TGTGCCAGCAGCACCCCTGGACAGCGCTACGAGCAGTACTTC	CASSTPGQRYEQYF
-	TRBV19	13	-	TRBJ2-7	TGTGCCAGTAGTAAGTCGGGGAGCTACGAGCAGTACTTC	CASSKSGSYEQYF
-	TRBV18	12	-	TRBJ2-3	TGTGCCAGCTCACTCGACAGGGATACGCAGTATTTT	CASSLDRDTQYF
TRBD1	TRBV27	14	-	TRBJ2-5	TGTGCCAGCAGTTCACAGGGGACACAAGAGACCCAGTACTTC	CASSSQGTQETQYF
TRBD1	TRBV18	14	-	TRBJ1-6	TGTGCCAGCTTCACCGGGACAGAGAATTCACCCCTCCACTTT	CASFTGTENSPLHF
-	TRBV7-2	15	-	TRBJ1-1	TGTGCCAGCAGCTTATGGCCACGCGGGAACACTGAAGCTTTCTTT	CASSLWPRGNTEAFF
-	TRBV7-2	14	-	TRBJ2-5	TGTGCCAGCAGCTTAGCGGGGGGCCAAGAGACCCAGTACTTC	CASSLAGGQETQYF
-	TRBV28	16	-	TRBJ2-7	TGTGCCAGCAGTTCTCCCTCCGGGACTCGCTCCTACGAGCAGTACTTC	CASSSPSGTRSYEQYF
TRBD1	TRBV13	16	-	TRBJ2-3	TGTGCCAGCAGCAGGAAGACAGGGGGCTTCGCAGATACGCAGTATTTT	CASSRKTGGFADTQYF
-	TRBV2	13	-	TRBJ1-2	TGTGCCAGCAGTTCTAGGGAGGACTATGGCTACACCTTC	CASSSREDYGYTF
-	TRBV28	14	-	TRBJ1-5	TGTGCCAGCAGCCGACAGGTTTACAATCAGCCCCAGCATTTT	CASSRQVYNQPQHF
-	TRBV28	15	-	TRBJ2-7	TGTGCCAGCAGCACCTTTAGCGAATTAACCTACGAGCAGTACTTC	CASSTFSELTYEQYF
TRBD1	TRBV5-4	17	-	TRBJ2-1	TGTGCCAGCAGCTTGGCCAAGGGGACAGGGTCTCGCAATGAGCAGTTCTTC	CASSLAKGTGSRNEQFF
-	TRBV3-1/TRBV3-2	14	-	TRBJ1-1	TGTGCCAGCAGCCCTGACTTGAGGAACACTGAAGCTTTCTTT	CASSPDLRNTEAFF
-	TRBV2	13	-	TRBJ1-1	TGTGCCAGCAGGGAGGGGCTGAACACTGAAGCTTTCTTT	CASREGLNTEAFF
TRBD1	TRBV19	14	-	TRBJ1-5	TGTGCCAGTAGTGCGACAGGGGGAAAACAGCCCCAGCATTTT	CASSATGGKQPQHF
TRBD2	TRBV11-1	15	-	TRBJ2-3	TGTGTAGTAGGTCTGCGGGAGGGCGTCACAGATACGCAGTATTTT	CVVGLREGVTDTQYF
TRBD2	TRBV7-3	14	once	TRBJ2-7	TGTGCCAGCAGCATTCTAGCGGGTTCCTACGAGCAGTACTTC	CASSILAGSYEQYF
-	TRBV20-1	14	once	TRBJ2-3	TGCAGTGCTAGTTCTAACCTAAACACAGATACGCAGTATTTT	CSASSNLNTDTQYF
TRBD1	TRBV5-1	15	once	TRBJ2-5	TGCGCCAGCAGCTTGGGGGTAGGGGGACAGGAGACCCAGTACTTC	CASSLGVGGQETQYF
-	TRBV7-2	15	-	TRBJ2-1	TGTGCCAGCAGCCGCACTTCTGGGACAAACAATGAGCAGTTCTTC	CASSRTSGTNNEQFF
-	TRBV7-9	15	-	TRBJ2-1	TGTGCCAGCAATCTTAGGTCAGGGCTTGGGAATGAGCAGTTCTTC	CASNLRSGLGNEQFF
-	TRBV2	14	-	TRBJ1-2	TGTGCCAGCAGTGCCCCCGAGACAGGCTATGGCTACACCTTC	CASSAPETGYGYTF
-	TRBV7-3	14	-	TRBJ2-5	TGTGCCAGCAGTCCGAATAGCGGAAAAGAGACCCAGTACTTC	CASSPNSGKETQYF
-	TRBV10-3	15	-	TRBJ1-3	TGTGCCATCAGTGAGGGGACACCTCTTGGAAACACCATATATTTT	CAISEGTPLGNTIYF
-	TRBV18	17	few	TRBJ1-2	TGTGCCAGCTCACTCAACAGGGTTGACCGGCAAGGCTATGGCTACACCTTC	CASSLNRVDRQGYGYTF
-	TRBV5-1	15	-	TRBJ2-5	TGCGCCAGCAGCTTAGTGCAGGGTACAGGAGAGACCCAGTACTTC	CASSLVQGTGETQYF
-	TRBV30	15	-	TRBJ1-4	TGTGCCTGGAGTGTACGGATAGCGACTAATGAAAAACTGTTTTTT	CAWSVRIATNEKLFF
-	TRBV27	13	-	TRBJ1-2	TGTGCCAGCAGTTACCGGCGGGGGTATGGCTACACCTTC	CASSYRRGYGYTF
TRBD2	TRBV15	15	few	TRBJ2-3	TGTGCCACCAGCGTTCTAGCGGGGAACACAGATACGCAGTATTTT	CATSVLAGNTDTQYF
TRBD1	TRBV28	14	-	TRBJ1-2	TGTGCCAGCAGTTTACGGGACAGCAACTATGGCTACACCTTC	CASSLRDSNYGYTF
TRBD1	TRBV5-4	13	-	TRBJ2-2	TGTGCCAGCAGCCCAGGGGGCACCGGGGAGCTGTTTTTT	CASSPGGTGELFF
TRBD2	TRBV3-1/TRBV3-2	17	-	TRBJ2-3	TGTGCCAGCAGCCACCGAAAAGCGGGAGCCCCGGGAGATACGCAGTATTTT	CASSHRKAGAPGDTQYF
-	TRBV5-4	12	-	TRBJ2-1	TGTGCCAGCAGCTTGGGATCAGGGGAGCAGTTCTTC	CASSLGSGEQFF
TRBD2	TRBV7-9	15	-	TRBJ2-7	TGTGCCAGCAGCCCCCCTAGCGGGGGGGACTACGAGCAGTACTTC	CASSPPSGGDYEQYF
TRBD1	TRBV7-9	14	-	TRBJ2-1	TGTGCCAGCAGCTTATCAGGGGGCGCGAATGAGCAGTTCTTC	CASSLSGGANEQFF
-	TRBV6-5	14	-	TRBJ2-5	TGTGCCAGCAAGGGGGGGAGCTACCAAGAGACCCAGTACTTC	CASKGGSYQETQYF
TRBD1	TRBV5-1	16	few	TRBJ1-2	TGCGCCAGCAGCCCCCGGGGTACGGGGACAGGACAAGGCTACACCTTC	CASSPRGTGTGQGYTF
-	TRBV18	13	-	TRBJ1-1	TGTGCCAGCTCACCCACAATGAACACTGAAGCTTTCTTT	CASSPTMNTEAFF